This T cell receptor beta chain was observed in a study of T cell responses to AZD1222 COVID-19 vaccine (dated by TCRdb to 2020 to 2023). Background for the entire study: A total of more than 230 trial participants underwent TCR sequencing, of whom approximately 210 received two doses of AZD1222 and approximately 25 received two doses of the MenACWY control vaccine. Trial participants were enrolled by age into subgroups of 18-55, 56-69 and 70-plus years, and about 150, 27 and 61 TCR-sequenced participants, respectively, were included in these subgroups. General findings and caveats noted by the study authors: After two AZD1222 doses, both the breadth and the depth of spike-specific TCRs were significantly higher than at day 0 and than in MenACWY recipients. Conclusions about previously exposed vaccinees were limited because only 6 or 7 AZD1222 recipients were SARS-CoV-2 seropositive at baseline. The whole spike protein was spanned by vaccine-associated CD4 TCRs, and dominant responses were seen in regions 160-218 and 743-854. Most participants were white British and females outnumbered males, and the authors suggested that clonal diversity may have been underestimated. Because no samples from the day 14 peak response were available, repertoires could be characterized only after the peak T cell response. Nearly half of unique spike-specific TCRs reportedly recognized epitopes outside regions mutated in the B.1.351 and B.1.1.7 variants. In the small 56-69-year group, the increase in depth fell short of significance, most likely because of low power.

The V end gives up 3 bases and the J end 1 base, leaving 7 bases in the junction not matched to a gene. The CDR3 spans 16 residues, from the cysteine through the phenylalanine. Only the CDR3 part of the read is kept: 48 bases, read in frame from the first base. CDR1 and CDR2 are read off the germline V gene (reference sequence) as SGHNT and YYREEE. As concerns this clone: It has no known antigen specificity. Base quality data are lacking; no much larger clone is found one base away.

The CDR3 regions of human TCRbeta chains were subjected to immunosequencing. The paper's processing steps were these. Repertoire TCRs were checked for matches against a reference library of SARS-CoV-2-specific TCRs that had been generated using the MIRA antigen-specificity platform. Breadth was defined as the fraction of unique TCRs that were SARS-CoV-2-associated. Depth was defined as the fraction of total T cells that were SARS-CoV-2-associated. Using the MIRA data, each spike-specific TCR was mapped to the spike region that the TCR reacts to and placed in a CD4 or CD8 class. Log10-transformed breadth and depth values were compared by one-way ANOVA with Sidak's multiple comparisons tests. This is the immuneACCESS table as TCRdb keeps it, with only in-frame sequences that have V and J called. A part of the clones is gone; compared with another copy, unresolved V genes explain less than half, and the rest is unexplained. The V and J calls and the clone size are those of that table, but D and trimming were determined from the DNA. The sample table lists roughly 150,000 clones, 91% of them with a count of one. The top ten hold roughly 1.2% of the sample.

The time point label here, explained by the study, means: about 28 days (+/-7) after the second vaccine dose. AZD1222 recipients given second doses at about 4 weeks or at about 12 weeks were pooled, since spike-specific TCR depth and breadth were not found to differ between the two schedules. Vaccinee samples were obtained from the UK trials COV001 and COV002, which included a single-blind randomized controlled phase 2/3 trial of AZD1222 (ChAdOx1 nCoV-19) in healthy adults. Trial participant PBMC samples were collected at day 0 and day 28 after the second dose for TCRbeta chain sequencing. This receptor was taken from an adult who received the AZD1222 COVID-19 vaccine. Sequenced material: peripheral blood, taken 28 days after the second AZD1222 dose. This sequence uses TRBV5-4 and TRBJ1-2; 9 of the junction bases match TRBD1. The CDR3 here reads CASSSAGGQGNYGYTF. Here is the DNA: TGTGCCAGCAGCTCGGCGGGGGGACAGGGTAACTATGGCTACACCTTC.